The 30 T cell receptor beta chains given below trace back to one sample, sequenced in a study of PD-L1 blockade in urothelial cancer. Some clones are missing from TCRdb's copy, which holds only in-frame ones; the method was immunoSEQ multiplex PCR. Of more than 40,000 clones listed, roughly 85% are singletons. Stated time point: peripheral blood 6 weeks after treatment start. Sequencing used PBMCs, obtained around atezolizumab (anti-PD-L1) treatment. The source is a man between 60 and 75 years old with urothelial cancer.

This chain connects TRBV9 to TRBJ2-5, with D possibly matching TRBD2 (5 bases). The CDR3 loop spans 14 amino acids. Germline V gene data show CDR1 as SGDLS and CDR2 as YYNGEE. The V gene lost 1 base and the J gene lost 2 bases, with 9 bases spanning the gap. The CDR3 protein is CASSVQPGQETQYF. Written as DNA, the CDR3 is TGTGCCAGCAGCGTACAACCGGGACAAGAGACCCAGTACTTC. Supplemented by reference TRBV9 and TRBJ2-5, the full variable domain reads DSGVTQTPKHLITATGQRVTLRCSPRSGDLSVYWYQQSLDQGLQFLIQYYNGEERAKGNILERFSAQQFPDLHSELNLSSLELGDSALYFCASSVQPGQETQYFGPGTRLLVL.

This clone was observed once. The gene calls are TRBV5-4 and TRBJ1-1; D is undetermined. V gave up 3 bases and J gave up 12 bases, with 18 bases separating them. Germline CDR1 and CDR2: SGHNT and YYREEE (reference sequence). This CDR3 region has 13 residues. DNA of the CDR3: TGTGCCAGCAGCTCTTCCCAGCGAGAAGGCCCTTTCTTT. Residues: CASSSSQREGPFF.

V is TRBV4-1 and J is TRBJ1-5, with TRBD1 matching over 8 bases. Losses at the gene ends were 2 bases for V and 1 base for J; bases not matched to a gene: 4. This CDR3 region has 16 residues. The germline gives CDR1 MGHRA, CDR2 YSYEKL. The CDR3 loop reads CASSQQQGVSNQPQHF. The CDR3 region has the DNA TGCGCCAGCAGCCAACAACAGGGGGTAAGCAATCAGCCCCAGCATTTT.

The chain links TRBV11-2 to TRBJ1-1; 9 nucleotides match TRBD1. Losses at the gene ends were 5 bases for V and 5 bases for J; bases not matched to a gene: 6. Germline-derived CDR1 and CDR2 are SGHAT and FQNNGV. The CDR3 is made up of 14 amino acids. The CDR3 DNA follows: TGTGCCAGCAGCCAACAGGGGGCGGGTACTGAAGCTTTCTTT. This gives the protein CASSQQGAGTEAFF.

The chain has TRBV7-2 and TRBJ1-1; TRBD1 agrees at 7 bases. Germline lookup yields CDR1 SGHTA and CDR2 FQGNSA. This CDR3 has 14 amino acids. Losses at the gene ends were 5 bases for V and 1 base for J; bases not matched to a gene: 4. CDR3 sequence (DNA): TGTGCCAGCAGCCGGGGACAGACGAACACTGAAGCTTTCTTT. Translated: CASSRGQTNTEAFF. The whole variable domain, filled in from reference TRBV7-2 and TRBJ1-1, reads GAGVSQSPSNKVTEKGKDVELRCDPISGHTALYWYRQSLGQGLEFLIYFQGNSAPDKSGLPSDRFSAERTGGSVSTLTIQRTQQEDSAVYLCASSRGQTNTEAFFGQGTRLTVV.

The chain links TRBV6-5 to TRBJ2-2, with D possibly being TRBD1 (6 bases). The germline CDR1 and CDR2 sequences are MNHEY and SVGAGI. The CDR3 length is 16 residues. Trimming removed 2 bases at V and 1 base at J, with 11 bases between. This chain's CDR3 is CASSYRSGENTGELFF. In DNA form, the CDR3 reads TGTGCCAGCAGTTACCGGTCAGGGGAGAACACCGGGGAGCTGTTTTTT.

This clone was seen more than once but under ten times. The CDR3 DNA is TGTGCCAGCAGCCGCCGCGGGATGGGGAACACCATATATTTT. It translates to CASSRRGMGNTIYF. This rearrangement joins TRBV5-4 to TRBJ1-3; no definite D call. The CDR3 is made up of 14 amino acids. Germline values: CDR1 SGHNT, CDR2 YYREEE (reference sequence). Trimming left V 4 bases short and J 7 bases short, with 15 bases between.

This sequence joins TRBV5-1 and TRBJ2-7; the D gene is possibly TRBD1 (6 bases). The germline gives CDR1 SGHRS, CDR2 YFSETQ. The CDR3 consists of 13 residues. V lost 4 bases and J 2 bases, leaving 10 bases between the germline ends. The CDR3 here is CASSLRTAYEQYF. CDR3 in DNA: TGCGCCAGCAGCCTTAGGACAGCCTACGAGCAGTACTTC.

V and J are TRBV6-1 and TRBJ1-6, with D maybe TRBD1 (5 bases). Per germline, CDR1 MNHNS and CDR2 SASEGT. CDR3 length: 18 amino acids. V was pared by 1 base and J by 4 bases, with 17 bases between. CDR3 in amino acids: CASSEGGGDGVYNSPLHF. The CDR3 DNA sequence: TGTGCCAGCAGTGAAGGTGGAGGGGACGGAGTTTATAATTCACCCCTCCACTTT.

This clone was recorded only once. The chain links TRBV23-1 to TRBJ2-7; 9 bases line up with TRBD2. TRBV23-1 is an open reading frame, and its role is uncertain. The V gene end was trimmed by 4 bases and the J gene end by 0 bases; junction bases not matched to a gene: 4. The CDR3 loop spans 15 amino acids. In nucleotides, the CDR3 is TGCGCCAGCAGTCTCGATAGCGGGGGCTCCTACGAGCAGTACTTC. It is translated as CASSLDSGGSYEQYF.

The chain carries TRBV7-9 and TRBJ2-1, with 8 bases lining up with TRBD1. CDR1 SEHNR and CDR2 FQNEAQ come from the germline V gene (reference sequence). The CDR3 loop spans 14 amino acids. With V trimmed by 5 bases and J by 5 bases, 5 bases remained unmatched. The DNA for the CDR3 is TGTGCCAGCAGCGTTGGACAGGGAAACAATGAGCAGTTCTTC. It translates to CASSVGQGNNEQFF.

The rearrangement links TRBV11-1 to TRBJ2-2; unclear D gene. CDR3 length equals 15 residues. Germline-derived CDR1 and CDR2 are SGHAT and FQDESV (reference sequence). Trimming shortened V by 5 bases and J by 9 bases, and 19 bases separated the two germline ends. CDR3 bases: TGTGCCAGCAGCCCCGAGGTTTCGAGAGGCAGGGAGCTGTTTTTT. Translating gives CASSPEVSRGRELFF.

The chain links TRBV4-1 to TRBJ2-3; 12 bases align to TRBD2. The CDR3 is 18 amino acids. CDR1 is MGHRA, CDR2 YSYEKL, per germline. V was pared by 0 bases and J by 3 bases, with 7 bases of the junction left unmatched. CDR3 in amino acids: CASSQDQASGGATDTQYF. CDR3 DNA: TGCGCCAGCAGCCAAGATCAGGCTAGCGGGGGGGCGACAGATACGCAGTATTTT.

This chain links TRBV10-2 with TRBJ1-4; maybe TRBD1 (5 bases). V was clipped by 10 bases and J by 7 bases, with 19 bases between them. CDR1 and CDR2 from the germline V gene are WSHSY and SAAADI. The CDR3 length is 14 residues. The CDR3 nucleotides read TGCGCCACTACCCGGGGGACCCAGGCTGAAAAACTGTTTTTT. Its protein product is CATTRGTQAEKLFF.

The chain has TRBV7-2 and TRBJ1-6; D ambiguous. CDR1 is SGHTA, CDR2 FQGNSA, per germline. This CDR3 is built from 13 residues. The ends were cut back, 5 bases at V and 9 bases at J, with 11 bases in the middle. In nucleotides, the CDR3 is TGTGCCAGCAGCGAACTTCGGGGTTCACCCCTCCACTTT. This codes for CASSELRGSPLHF.

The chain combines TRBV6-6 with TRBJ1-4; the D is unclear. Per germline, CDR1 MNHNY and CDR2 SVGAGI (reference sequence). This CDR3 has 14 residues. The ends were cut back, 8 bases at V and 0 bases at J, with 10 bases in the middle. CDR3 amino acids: CASRRDSTNEKLFF. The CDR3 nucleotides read TGTGCCAGCCGGAGGGATTCAACTAATGAAAAACTGTTTTTT.

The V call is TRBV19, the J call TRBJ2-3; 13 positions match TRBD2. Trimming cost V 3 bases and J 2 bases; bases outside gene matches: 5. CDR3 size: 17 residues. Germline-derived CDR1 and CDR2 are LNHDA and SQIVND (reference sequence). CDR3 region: CASSIRTSGGSTDTQYF. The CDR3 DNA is TGTGCCAGTAGTATCCGGACTAGCGGGGGCTCCACAGATACGCAGTATTTT.

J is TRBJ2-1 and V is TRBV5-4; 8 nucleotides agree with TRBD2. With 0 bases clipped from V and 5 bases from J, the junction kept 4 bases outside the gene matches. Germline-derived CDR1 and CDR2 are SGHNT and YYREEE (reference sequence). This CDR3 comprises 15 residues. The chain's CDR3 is CASSLGSGGNNEQFF. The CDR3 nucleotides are TGTGCCAGCAGCTTGGGAAGCGGGGGTAACAATGAGCAGTTCTTC.

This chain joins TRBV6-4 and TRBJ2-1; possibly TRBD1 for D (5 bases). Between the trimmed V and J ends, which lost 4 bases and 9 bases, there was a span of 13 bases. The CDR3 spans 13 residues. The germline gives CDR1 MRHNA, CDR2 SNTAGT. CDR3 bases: TGTGCCAGCAGTGTACTTTTTAGGGGTGAGCAGTTCTTC. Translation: CASSVLFRGEQFF.

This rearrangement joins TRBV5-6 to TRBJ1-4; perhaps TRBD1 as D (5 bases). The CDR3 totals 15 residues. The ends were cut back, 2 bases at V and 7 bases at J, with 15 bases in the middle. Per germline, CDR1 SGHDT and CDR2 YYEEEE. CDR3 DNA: TGTGCCAGCAGCTTTACGGGGGATGGTCGTGAAAAACTGTTTTTT. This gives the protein CASSFTGDGREKLFF.

CDR3: CASSEALTGFNSPLHF. For the CDR3, the DNA is TGTGCCAGCAGTGAAGCGTTGACAGGCTTTAATTCACCCCTCCACTTT. The chain carries TRBV6-1 and TRBJ1-6; a weak D match, TRBD1 (6 bases). The CDR3 consists of 16 residues. The V gene's germline CDR1 is MNHNS and CDR2 SASEGT. V lost 0 bases, J lost 6 bases, and 12 bases lay in between.

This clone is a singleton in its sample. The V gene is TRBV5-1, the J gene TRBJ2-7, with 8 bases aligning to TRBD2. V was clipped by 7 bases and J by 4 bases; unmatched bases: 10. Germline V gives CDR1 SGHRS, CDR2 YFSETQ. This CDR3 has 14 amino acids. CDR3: CASRPGGTTYEQYF. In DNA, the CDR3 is TGCGCCAGCCGGCCGGGGGGGACTACTTACGAGCAGTACTTC.

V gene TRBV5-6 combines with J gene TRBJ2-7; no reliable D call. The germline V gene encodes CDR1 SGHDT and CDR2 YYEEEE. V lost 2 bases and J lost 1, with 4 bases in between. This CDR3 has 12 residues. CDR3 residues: CASSLRSYEQYF. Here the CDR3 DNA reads TGTGCCAGCAGCTTACGGTCCTACGAGCAGTACTTC.

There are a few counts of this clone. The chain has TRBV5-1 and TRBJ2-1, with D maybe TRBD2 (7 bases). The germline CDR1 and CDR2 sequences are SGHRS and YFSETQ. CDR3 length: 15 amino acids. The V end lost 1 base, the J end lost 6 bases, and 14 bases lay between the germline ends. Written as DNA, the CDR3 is TGCGCCAGCAGCTTGCCGGGGGGCGCTTCCAATGAGCAGTTCTTC. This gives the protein CASSLPGGASNEQFF.

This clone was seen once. Here the CDR3 DNA reads TGCGCCAGCAGCTTGGCGGATGAGCAGTTCTTC. Amino acids: CASSLADEQFF. V gene TRBV5-1 combines with J gene TRBJ2-1; D gene unclear. Germline assignment: CDR1 SGHRS and CDR2 YFSETQ. There are 11 residues in the CDR3. V shed 0 bases and J shed 8 bases, with 3 bases lying between them.

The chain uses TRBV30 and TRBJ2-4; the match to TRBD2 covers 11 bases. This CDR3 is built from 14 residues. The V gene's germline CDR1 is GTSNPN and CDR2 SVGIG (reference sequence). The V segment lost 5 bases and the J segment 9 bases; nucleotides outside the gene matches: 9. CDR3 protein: CAWSIAGGPVIQYF. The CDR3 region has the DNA TGTGCCTGGTCGATAGCGGGGGGGCCCGTCATTCAGTACTTC.

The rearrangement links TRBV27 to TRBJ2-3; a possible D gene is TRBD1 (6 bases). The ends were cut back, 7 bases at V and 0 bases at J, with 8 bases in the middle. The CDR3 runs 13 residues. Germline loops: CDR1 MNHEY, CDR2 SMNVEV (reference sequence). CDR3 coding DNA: TGTGCCAGCATAGGGGGAAGCACAGATACGCAGTATTTT. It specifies CASIGGSTDTQYF.

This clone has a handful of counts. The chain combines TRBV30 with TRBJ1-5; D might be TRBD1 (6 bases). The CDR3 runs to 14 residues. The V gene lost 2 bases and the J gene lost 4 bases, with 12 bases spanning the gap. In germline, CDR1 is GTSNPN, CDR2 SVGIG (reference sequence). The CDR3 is CAWSRDILNQPQHF. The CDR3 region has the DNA TGTGCCTGGAGTCGGGACATTCTTAATCAGCCCCAGCATTTT.

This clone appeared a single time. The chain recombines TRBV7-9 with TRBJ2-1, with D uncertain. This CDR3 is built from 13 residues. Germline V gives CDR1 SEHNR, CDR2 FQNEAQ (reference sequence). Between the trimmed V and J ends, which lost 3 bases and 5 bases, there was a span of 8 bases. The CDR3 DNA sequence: TGTGCCAGCAGCTTTACTTCGGACAATGAGCAGTTCTTC. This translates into CASSFTSDNEQFF. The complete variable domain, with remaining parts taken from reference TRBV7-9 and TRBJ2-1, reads DTGVSQNPRHKITKRGQNVTFRCDPISEHNRLYWYRQTLGQGPEFLTYFQNEAQLEKSRLLSDRFSAERPKGSFSTLEIQRTEQGDSAMYLCASSFTSDNEQFFGPGTRLTVL.

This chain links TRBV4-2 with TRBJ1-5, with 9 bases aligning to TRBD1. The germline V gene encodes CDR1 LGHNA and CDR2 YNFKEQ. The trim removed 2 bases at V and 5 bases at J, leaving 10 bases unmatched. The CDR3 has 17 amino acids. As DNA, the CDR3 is TGTGCCAGCAGCCAAAAACCGGGACAGGGTTTTTATCAGCCCCAGCATTTT. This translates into CASSQKPGQGFYQPQHF.